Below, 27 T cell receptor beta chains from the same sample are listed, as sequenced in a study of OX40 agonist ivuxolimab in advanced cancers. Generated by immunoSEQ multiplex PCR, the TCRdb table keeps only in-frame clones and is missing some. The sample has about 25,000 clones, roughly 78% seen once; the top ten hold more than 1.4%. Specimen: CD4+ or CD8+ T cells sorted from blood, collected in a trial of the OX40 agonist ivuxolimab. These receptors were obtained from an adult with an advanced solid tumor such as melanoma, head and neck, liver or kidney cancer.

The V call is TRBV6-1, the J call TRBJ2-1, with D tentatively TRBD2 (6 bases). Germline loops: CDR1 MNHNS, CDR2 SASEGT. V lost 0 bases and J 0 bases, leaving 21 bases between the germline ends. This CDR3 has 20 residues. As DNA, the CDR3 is TGTGCCAGCAGTGAAGCGGGTATAACTAGCATCCCGGGCTCCTACAATGAGCAGTTCTTC. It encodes CASSEAGITSIPGSYNEQFF.

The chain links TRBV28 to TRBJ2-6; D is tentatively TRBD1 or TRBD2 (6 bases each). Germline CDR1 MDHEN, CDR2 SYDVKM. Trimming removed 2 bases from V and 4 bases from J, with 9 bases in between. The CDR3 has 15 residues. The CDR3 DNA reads TGTGCCAGCAGTTTACGGGGGCTCGGGGCCAACGTCCTGACTTTC. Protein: CASSLRGLGANVLTF.

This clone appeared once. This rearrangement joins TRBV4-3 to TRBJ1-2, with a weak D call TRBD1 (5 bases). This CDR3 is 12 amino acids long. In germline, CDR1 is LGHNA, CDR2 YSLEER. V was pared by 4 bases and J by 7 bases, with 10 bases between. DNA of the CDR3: TGCGCCAGCAGCCGGGGACCCGGTGGCTACACCTTC. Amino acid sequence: CASSRGPGGYTF.

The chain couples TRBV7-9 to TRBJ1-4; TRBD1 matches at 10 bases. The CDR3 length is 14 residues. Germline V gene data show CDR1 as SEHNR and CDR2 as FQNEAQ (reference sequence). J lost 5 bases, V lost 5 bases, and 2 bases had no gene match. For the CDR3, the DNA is TGTGCCAGCAGCCCGGGACAGGGGAATGAAAAACTGTTTTTT. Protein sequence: CASSPGQGNEKLFF.

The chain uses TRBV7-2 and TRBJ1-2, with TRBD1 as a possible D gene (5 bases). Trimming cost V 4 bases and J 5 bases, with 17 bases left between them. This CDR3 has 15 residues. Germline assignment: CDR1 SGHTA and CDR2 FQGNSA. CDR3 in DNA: TGTGCCAGCAGCTCCCGACAAGGGGCGGGATATGGCTACACCTTC. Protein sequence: CASSSRQGAGYGYTF.

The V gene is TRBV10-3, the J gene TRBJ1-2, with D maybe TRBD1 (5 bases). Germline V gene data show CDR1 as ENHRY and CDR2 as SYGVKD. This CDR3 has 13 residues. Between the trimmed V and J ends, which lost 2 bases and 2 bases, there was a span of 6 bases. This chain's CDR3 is CAISEEGNYGYTF. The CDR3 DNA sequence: TGTGCCATCAGTGAGGAGGGGAACTATGGCTACACCTTC.

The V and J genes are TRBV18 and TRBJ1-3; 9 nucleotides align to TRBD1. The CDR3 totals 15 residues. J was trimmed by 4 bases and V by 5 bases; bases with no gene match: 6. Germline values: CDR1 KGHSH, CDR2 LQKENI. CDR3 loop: CASSIQGAAGNTIYF. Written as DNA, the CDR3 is TGTGCCAGCTCAATACAGGGGGCGGCAGGAAACACCATATATTTT.

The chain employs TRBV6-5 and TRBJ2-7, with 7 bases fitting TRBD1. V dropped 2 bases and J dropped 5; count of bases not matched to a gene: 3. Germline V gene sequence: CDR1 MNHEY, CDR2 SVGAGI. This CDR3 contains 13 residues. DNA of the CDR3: TGTGCCAGCAGTTACGACAGGGTCCACGAGCAGTACTTC. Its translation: CASSYDRVHEQYF.

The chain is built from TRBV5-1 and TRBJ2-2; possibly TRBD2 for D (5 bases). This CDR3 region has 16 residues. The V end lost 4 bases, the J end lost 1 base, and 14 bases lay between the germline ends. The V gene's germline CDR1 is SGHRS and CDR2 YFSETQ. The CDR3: CASSLIGGLNTGELFF. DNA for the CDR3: TGCGCCAGCAGCCTGATAGGCGGACTGAACACCGGGGAGCTGTTTTTT.

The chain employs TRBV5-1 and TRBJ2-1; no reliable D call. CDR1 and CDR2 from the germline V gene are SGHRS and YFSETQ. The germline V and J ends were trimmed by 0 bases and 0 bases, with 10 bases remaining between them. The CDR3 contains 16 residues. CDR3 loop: CASSLEGWSSYNEQFF. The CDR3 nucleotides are TGCGCCAGCAGCTTGGAGGGTTGGAGCTCCTACAATGAGCAGTTCTTC.

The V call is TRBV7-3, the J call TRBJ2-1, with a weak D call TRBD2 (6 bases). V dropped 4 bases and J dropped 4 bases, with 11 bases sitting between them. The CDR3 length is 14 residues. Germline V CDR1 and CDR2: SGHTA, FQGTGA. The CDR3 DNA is TGTGCCAGCAGCTATAGCGGCGATTACAATGAGCAGTTCTTC. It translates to CASSYSGDYNEQFF.

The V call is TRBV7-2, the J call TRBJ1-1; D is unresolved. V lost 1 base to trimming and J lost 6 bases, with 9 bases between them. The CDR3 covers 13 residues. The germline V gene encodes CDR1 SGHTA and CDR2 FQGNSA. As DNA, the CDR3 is TGTGCCAGCAGCTTAGTGCGTGGTGCTGAAGCTTTCTTT. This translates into CASSLVRGAEAFF. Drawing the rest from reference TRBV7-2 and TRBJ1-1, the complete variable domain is GAGVSQSPSNKVTEKGKDVELRCDPISGHTALYWYRQSLGQGLEFLIYFQGNSAPDKSGLPSDRFSAERTGGSVSTLTIQRTQQEDSAVYLCASSLVRGAEAFFGQGTRLTVV.

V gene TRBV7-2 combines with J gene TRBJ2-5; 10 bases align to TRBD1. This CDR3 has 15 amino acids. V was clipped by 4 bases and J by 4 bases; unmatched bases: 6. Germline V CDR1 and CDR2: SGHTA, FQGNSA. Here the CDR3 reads CASSSRTGGPETQYF. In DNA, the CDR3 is TGTGCCAGCAGCTCCAGGACAGGGGGTCCAGAGACCCAGTACTTC. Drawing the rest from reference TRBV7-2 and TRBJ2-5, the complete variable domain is GAGVSQSPSNKVTEKGKDVELRCDPISGHTALYWYRQSLGQGLEFLIYFQGNSAPDKSGLPSDRFSAERTGGSVSTLTIQRTQQEDSAVYLCASSSRTGGPETQYFGPGTRLLVL.

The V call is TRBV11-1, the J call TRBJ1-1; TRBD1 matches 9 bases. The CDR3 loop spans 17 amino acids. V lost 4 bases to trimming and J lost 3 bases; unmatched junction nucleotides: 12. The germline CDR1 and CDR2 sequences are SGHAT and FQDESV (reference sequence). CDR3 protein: CASSSPGTGKDDTEAFF. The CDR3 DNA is TGTGCCAGCAGCTCGCCCGGGACAGGGAAGGATGACACTGAAGCTTTCTTT.

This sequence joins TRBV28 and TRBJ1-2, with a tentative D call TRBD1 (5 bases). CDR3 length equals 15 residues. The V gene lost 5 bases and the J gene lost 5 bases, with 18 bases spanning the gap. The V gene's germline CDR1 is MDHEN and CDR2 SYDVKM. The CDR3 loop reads CASSNSFRDGYGYTF. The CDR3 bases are TGTGCCAGCAGTAATTCTTTCCGGGACGGATATGGCTACACCTTC.

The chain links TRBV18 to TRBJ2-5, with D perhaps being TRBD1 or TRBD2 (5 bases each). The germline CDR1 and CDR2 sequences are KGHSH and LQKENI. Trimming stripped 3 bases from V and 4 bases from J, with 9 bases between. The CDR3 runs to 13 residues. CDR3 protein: CASSPRGAETQYF. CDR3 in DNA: TGTGCCAGCTCACCGAGGGGAGCAGAGACCCAGTACTTC.

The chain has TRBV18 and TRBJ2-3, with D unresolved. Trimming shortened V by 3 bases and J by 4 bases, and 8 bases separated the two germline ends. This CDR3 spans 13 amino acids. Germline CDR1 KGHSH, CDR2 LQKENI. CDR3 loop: CASSPGIADTQYF. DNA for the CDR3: TGTGCCAGCTCACCGGGTATCGCAGATACGCAGTATTTT.

For the CDR3, the DNA is TGTGCCAGCAGCGAGAGTTGGTTAGCGGGGGAGACCCAGTACTTC. It codes for CASSESWLAGETQYF. The chain carries TRBV5-4 and TRBJ2-5; 8 positions match TRBD2. Germline assignment: CDR1 SGHNT and CDR2 YYREEE (reference sequence). The V gene end was trimmed by 4 bases and the J gene end by 5 bases; junction bases not matched to a gene: 10. The CDR3 extends over 15 amino acids.

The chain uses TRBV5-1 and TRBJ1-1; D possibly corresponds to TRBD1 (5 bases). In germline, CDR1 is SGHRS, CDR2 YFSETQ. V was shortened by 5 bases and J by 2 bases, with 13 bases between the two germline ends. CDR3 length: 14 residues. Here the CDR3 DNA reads TGCGCCAGCAGAAAACTAGGGGAAAACACTGAAGCTTTCTTT. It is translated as CASRKLGENTEAFF.

The CDR3 nucleotides read TGTGCCAGCAGCTTATGGCGGGAGGGCCGGAGCGATGAGCAGTTCTTC. Translated, it gives CASSLWREGRSDEQFF. J is TRBJ2-1 and V is TRBV7-9; 9 nucleotides match TRBD2. The CDR3 is 16 amino acids. The V gene's germline CDR1 is SEHNR and CDR2 FQNEAQ (reference sequence). The junction had 10 bases not matched to a gene; V was cut back by 2 bases and J by 8 bases. Together with reference TRBV7-9 and TRBJ2-1, the CDR3 gives the full variable domain: DTGVSQNPRHKITKRGQNVTFRCDPISEHNRLYWYRQTLGQGPEFLTYFQNEAQLEKSRLLSDRFSAERPKGSFSTLEIQRTEQGDSAMYLCASSLWREGRSDEQFFGPGTRLTVL.

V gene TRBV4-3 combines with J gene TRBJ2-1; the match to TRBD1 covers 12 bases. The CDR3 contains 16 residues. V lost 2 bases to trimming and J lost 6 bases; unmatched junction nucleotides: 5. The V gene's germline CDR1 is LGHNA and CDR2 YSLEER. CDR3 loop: CASSQRDRGRSNEQFF. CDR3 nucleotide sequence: TGCGCCAGCAGCCAACGGGACAGGGGGCGCAGCAATGAGCAGTTCTTC.

The CDR3 sequence is CASPVGSSTDTQYF. CDR3 DNA sequence: TGTGCCAGCCCTGTAGGATCTAGCACAGATACGCAGTATTTT. The chain carries TRBV11-2 and TRBJ2-3; the D is unclear. The germline V gene has CDR1 SGHAT and CDR2 FQNNGV. This CDR3 is 14 amino acids long. V dropped 8 bases and J dropped 0 bases, with 12 bases sitting between them.

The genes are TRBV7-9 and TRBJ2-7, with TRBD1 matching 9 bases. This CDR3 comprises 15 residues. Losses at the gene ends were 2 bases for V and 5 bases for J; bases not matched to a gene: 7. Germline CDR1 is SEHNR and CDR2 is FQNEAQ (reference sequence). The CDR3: CASSLQDRGSHEQYF. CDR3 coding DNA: TGTGCCAGCAGCTTACAGGACAGGGGATCCCACGAGCAGTACTTC.

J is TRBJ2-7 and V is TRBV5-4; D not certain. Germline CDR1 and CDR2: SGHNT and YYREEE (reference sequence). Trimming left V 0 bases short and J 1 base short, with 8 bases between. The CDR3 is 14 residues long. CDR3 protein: CASSLGSLSYEQYF. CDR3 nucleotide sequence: TGTGCCAGCAGCTTGGGTTCCCTTTCCTACGAGCAGTACTTC.

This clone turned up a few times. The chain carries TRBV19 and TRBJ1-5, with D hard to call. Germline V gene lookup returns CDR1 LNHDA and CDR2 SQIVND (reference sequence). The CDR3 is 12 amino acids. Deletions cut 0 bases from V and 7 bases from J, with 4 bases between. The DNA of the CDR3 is TGTGCCAGTAGTATAGATAGGCAGCCCCAGCATTTT. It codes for CASSIDRQPQHF.

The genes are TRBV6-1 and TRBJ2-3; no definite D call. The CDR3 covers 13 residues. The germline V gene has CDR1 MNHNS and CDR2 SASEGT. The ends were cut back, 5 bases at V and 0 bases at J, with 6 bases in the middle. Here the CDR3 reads CASSRRSTDTQYF. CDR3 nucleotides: TGTGCCAGCAGTCGCAGGAGCACAGATACGCAGTATTTT.

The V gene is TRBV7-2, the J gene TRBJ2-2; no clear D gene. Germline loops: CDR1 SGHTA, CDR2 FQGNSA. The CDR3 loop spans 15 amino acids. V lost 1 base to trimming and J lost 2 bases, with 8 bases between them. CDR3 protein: CASSLVSTNTGELFF. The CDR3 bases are TGTGCCAGCAGCTTAGTATCCACCAACACCGGGGAGCTGTTTTTT. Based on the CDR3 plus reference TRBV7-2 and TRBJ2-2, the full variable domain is GAGVSQSPSNKVTEKGKDVELRCDPISGHTALYWYRQSLGQGLEFLIYFQGNSAPDKSGLPSDRFSAERTGGSVSTLTIQRTQQEDSAVYLCASSLVSTNTGELFFGEGSRLTVL.